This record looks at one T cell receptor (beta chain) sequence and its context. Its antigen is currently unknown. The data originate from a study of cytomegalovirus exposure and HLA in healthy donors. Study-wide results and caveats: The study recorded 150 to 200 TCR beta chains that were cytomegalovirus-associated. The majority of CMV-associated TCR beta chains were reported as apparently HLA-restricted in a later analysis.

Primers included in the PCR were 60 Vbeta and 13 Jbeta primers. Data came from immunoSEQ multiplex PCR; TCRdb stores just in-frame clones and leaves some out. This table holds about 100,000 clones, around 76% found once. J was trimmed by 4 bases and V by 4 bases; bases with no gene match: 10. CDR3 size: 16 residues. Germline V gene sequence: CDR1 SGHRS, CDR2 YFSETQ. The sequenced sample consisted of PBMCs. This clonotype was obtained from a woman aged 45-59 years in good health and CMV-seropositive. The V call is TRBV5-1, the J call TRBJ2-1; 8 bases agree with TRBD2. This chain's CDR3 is CASSRHREGLYNEQFF. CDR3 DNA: TGCGCCAGCAGCCGTCATCGGGAGGGCCTGTACAATGAGCAGTTCTTC.